The clone carrying this T cell receptor beta chain was seen a few times. The data belong to a study of shared clonotypes between healthy human individuals. The CDR3 covers 14 residues. Measured with immunoSEQ multiplex PCR; TCRdb has only the in-frame clones, and not every one. This sample has roughly 2.2 million clones, with 80% to 95% found just once. The sequenced material came from naive CD4+ T cells from PBMCs. Subset here: CD45RA+ positively selected. The source is a young man in good health. Some clones in this sample may be carry-over from other donors' samples. The chain has TRBV21-1 and TRBJ1-1. TRBV21-1 is an annotated pseudogene. CDR3 nucleotides: TGTGCCAGGAAAAAAGGCGTCGGGCACACTGAAGCTTTCTTT. It specifies CARKKGVGHTEAFF.